This TCR beta chain emerged from a study of blood T cells in healthy people across ages. Study results and caveats: Unknown donor CMV status possibly confounded expanded clonotype changes. Measured against age, TCR beta diversity per million T cells decreased in a roughly linear manner. Relative to aged donors, long-lived donors carried more naive CD4+ cells and displayed higher diversity.

The sample holds a few counts of this clonotype. Its target is not known. The use of a sample-barcoded 5' primer and a J-beta primer mix characterized a second PCR of 7 to 11 cycles. Tags on each cDNA molecule came from a template-switch adaptor with 12 random nucleotides. MiXCR, applied by TCRdb to the 5' RACE reads, yields one record per CDR3 protein. The data show about 1.8 million distinct CDR3 sequences, about 49% seen once. The material sequenced was blood. The receptor's source is a woman in her thirties or forties in good health.

The CDR3 nucleotides read TGTGCCAGCAGCCAAAAACTAGCGGGGGCGACGTCCTACAATGAGCAGTTCTTC. Translated: CASSQKLAGATSYNEQFF. The chain uses TRBV4-2 and TRBJ2-1, with 11 nucleotides matching TRBD2. Trimming cost V 2 bases and J 1 base; bases outside gene matches: 7. The CDR3 totals 18 residues. From germline, CDR1 is LGHNA and CDR2 YNFKEQ.